This T cell receptor beta chain was profiled in a study of blood T cells in healthy people across ages. Then a second PCR, running about 6 to 12 cycles, was carried out with a sample-barcoded 5' primer and a J-beta primer mix. Each CDR3 protein gets one entry after TCRdb re-called the 5' RACE reads with MiXCR. The table includes some 850,000 distinct CDR3 sequences, under 30% detected once. The CDR3 has 14 amino acids. CDR1 is ENHRY, CDR2 SYGVKD, per germline. The trim removed 4 bases at V and 5 bases at J, leaving 4 bases unmatched. The data also belong to a second study, concerning T cells of mothers and their children.

The sequencing input was blood. The source of this sequence is a boy under 18 in good health. V is TRBV10-3 and J is TRBJ2-5; 10 positions match TRBD1. CDR3 coding DNA: TGTGCCATCAGTGTCGACAGGGGGCCGGAGACCCAGTACTTC. Its translation: CAISVDRGPETQYF.